A single T cell receptor beta chain is shown here with its context. What it binds is not known. One end of the junction varies from germline; a read error may be responsible. Researchers picked out CD4+ and CD8+ T cells from PBMCs by sorting. The data belong to a study of CD8+ T cells in alopecia areata. Overall study results and limits: TCR sharing was clearer in mice than between patients, perhaps partly owing to patient HLA diversity. Affected scalp, especially in alopecia totalis/universalis, had a higher clonality than normal scalp did. Sequencing of scalp samples also captures resident alphabeta T cells of normal skin.

Sequencing templates came from extracted RNA that was reverse transcribed into cDNA. Method: immunoSEQ multiplex PCR; TCRdb's copy keeps in-frame clones and lacks some. The sample contains under 250,000 clones, approximately 60% of which appear only once. The CDR3 is made up of 11 amino acids. Looked up from germline, CDR1 is SQVTM and CDR2 is ANQGSEA. The clonotype comes from a human donor in good health. The sample was CD8+ T cells sorted from blood. The chain has TRBV29-1 and TRBJ1-2; no reliable D call. The CDR3 sequence is CSVSDGLANAF. CDR3 sequence (DNA): TGCAGCGTGTCCGACGGTCTGGCGAATGCCTTC.